The 16 T cell receptor beta chains in this list originate from one sample, sequenced in a study of cytomegalovirus exposure and HLA in healthy donors. Libraries were prepared by immunoSEQ multiplex PCR; TCRdb keeps only in-frame clonotypes and omits some of them. This sample carries roughly 120,000 clones, more than 75% of them seen once, and the ten largest clones take around 1.9%. The sample taken for sequencing was PBMCs. These receptors all stem from a woman in her thirties in good health and CMV-seronegative.

The chain recombines TRBV5-1 with TRBJ1-1; TRBD1 aligns across 8 bases. Germline V gene lookup returns CDR1 SGHRS and CDR2 YFSETQ. This CDR3 has 14 residues. V shed 4 bases and J 7 bases; nucleotides not matched to a gene: 9. In DNA, the CDR3 is TGCGCCAGCAGCGGACAGGGAAACGTCGGTGAAGCTTTCTTT. It is translated as CASSGQGNVGEAFF.

This chain uses TRBV5-1 with TRBJ1-4; tentatively, D is TRBD1 (6 bases). V lost 3 bases to trimming and J lost 2 bases, with 8 bases between them. This CDR3 has 14 amino acids. CDR1 and CDR2 from the germline V gene are SGHRS and YFSETQ. This CDR3 reads CASSSTGTNEKLFF. The CDR3 bases are TGCGCCAGCAGCTCTACAGGGACTAATGAAAAACTGTTTTTT.

The rearrangement uses TRBV5-1 and TRBJ1-1; TRBD1 matches 8 bases. This CDR3 region has 14 residues. J gave up 5 bases and V 4 bases, and 7 bases lay outside the gene matches. Per germline, CDR1 SGHRS and CDR2 YFSETQ. The CDR3 coding sequence is TGCGCCAGCAGCACTGGACAGGGTGATACTGAAGCTTTCTTT. Its protein product is CASSTGQGDTEAFF. The full variable domain, rest sourced from reference TRBV5-1 and TRBJ1-1, is KAGVTQTPRYLIKTRGQQVTLSCSPISGHRSVSWYQQTPGQGLQFLFEYFSETQRNKGNFPGRFSGRQFSNSRSEMNVSTLELGDSALYLCASSTGQGDTEAFFGQGTRLTVV.

The V and J genes are TRBV5-1 and TRBJ1-1; the match to TRBD1 covers 7 bases. The CDR3 runs 13 residues. The junction had 1 base not matched to a gene; V was cut back by 4 bases and J by 1 base. CDR1 is SGHRS, CDR2 YFSETQ, per germline. CDR3 nucleotides: TGCGCCAGCAGCCGGACAGGGAACACTGAAGCTTTCTTT. Protein: CASSRTGNTEAFF.

The chain employs TRBV6-6 and TRBJ2-5; D gene unclear. Germline V lookup: CDR1 MNHNY, CDR2 SVGAGI (reference sequence). V lost 1 base and J lost 1, with 10 bases in between. The CDR3 sequence is 15 residues long. The CDR3, as DNA: TGTGCCAGCAGTTACTTGTATGGGCTCCAAGAGACCCAGTACTTC. Translated: CASSYLYGLQETQYF.

The rearrangement links TRBV4-3 to TRBJ1-4; D is uncertain. The CDR3 is 15 amino acids. CDR1 and CDR2 (germline): LGHNA, YSLEER. V dropped 4 bases and J dropped 0 bases, with 9 bases sitting between them. As DNA, the CDR3 is TGCGCCAGCAGCCCCCGGTTCGCAACTAATGAAAAACTGTTTTTT. This sequence encodes CASSPRFATNEKLFF.

This clone turned up a few times. The CDR3 DNA follows: TGTGCCAGTAGTATAGTCCCTAGTCCAGATACGCAGTATTTT. Amino acids: CASSIVPSPDTQYF. This chain joins TRBV19 and TRBJ2-3; D gene unclear. Germline CDR1 LNHDA, CDR2 SQIVND (reference sequence). V lost 1 base and J 4 bases, leaving 9 bases between the germline ends. This CDR3 contains 14 residues.

The rearrangement uses TRBV11-3 and TRBJ1-1, with a weak D call TRBD1 (5 bases). The V gene lost 4 bases and the J gene lost 4 bases, with 13 bases spanning the gap. Looked up from germline, CDR1 is SGHNT and CDR2 is YENEEA. The length of the CDR3 is 14 residues. The CDR3: CASSSRGTGTEAFF. The CDR3 DNA follows: TGTGCCAGCAGCTCAAGGGGCACGGGCACTGAAGCTTTCTTT.

The chain carries TRBV14 and TRBJ1-2; D remains ambiguous. Germline CDR1 and CDR2: SGHDN and FVKESK. This CDR3 spans 13 amino acids. V was trimmed by 5 bases and J by 8 bases, leaving 15 bases between them. In nucleotides, the CDR3 is TGTGCCAGCAGCAAGGTCCAGGAGGGCGGCTACACCTTC. It encodes CASSKVQEGGYTF.

The genes are TRBV6-5 and TRBJ2-1; 8 positions agree with TRBD1. Germline V gene lookup returns CDR1 MNHEY and CDR2 SVGAGI. The V segment lost 2 bases and the J segment 5 bases; nucleotides outside the gene matches: 5. This CDR3 comprises 15 residues. CDR3: CASSYETGAHNEQFF. DNA of the CDR3: TGTGCCAGCAGTTACGAGACAGGGGCCCACAATGAGCAGTTCTTC.

V usage is TRBV6-5 and J usage is TRBJ2-2; D may be TRBD1 (6 bases). The CDR3 extends over 15 amino acids. CDR1 is MNHEY and CDR2 is SVGAGI in the germline V gene. Trimming stripped 2 bases from V and 1 base from J, with 8 bases between. CDR3 amino acids: CASSYVGQNTGELFF. CDR3 in DNA: TGTGCCAGCAGTTACGTGGGACAGAACACCGGGGAGCTGTTTTTT.

The chain carries TRBV4-1 and TRBJ1-1; the D gene is possibly TRBD1 (6 bases). This CDR3 has 12 residues. V gave up 4 bases and J gave up 10 bases, with 13 bases separating them. Germline CDR1 and CDR2: MGHRA and YSYEKL. CDR3 coding DNA: TGCGCCAGCAGCCGAGGGGGGGCAGGAGCTTTCTTT. Amino acids: CASSRGGAGAFF.

The chain is built from TRBV5-1 and TRBJ2-1; the match to TRBD1 covers 8 bases. From germline, CDR1 is SGHRS and CDR2 YFSETQ. The CDR3 loop spans 14 amino acids. V trimming: 4 bases; J trimming: 4 bases; junction bases outside the gene matches: 4. In DNA, the CDR3 is TGCGCCAGCAGCCAGGGGGCTCAGTACAATGAGCAGTTCTTC. Amino acid sequence: CASSQGAQYNEQFF.

This chain connects TRBV12-5 to TRBJ1-2, with D possibly TRBD1 on 5 matching bases. Trimming left V 1 base short and J 3 bases short, with 9 bases between. This CDR3 region has 14 residues. Looked up from germline, CDR1 is LGHNT and CDR2 is FRNRAP. The CDR3: CASGLGGLDYGYTF. CDR3 bases: TGTGCTAGTGGTTTGGGGGGACTTGACTATGGCTACACCTTC.

This chain uses TRBV7-8 with TRBJ1-4; TRBD1 matches 11 bases. With V trimmed by 0 bases and J by 7 bases, 4 bases remained unmatched. This CDR3 is built from 16 residues. The germline CDR1 and CDR2 sequences are SGHVS and FQNEAQ. The CDR3 protein is CASSLARTGGLEKLFF. The DNA for the CDR3 is TGTGCCAGCAGCTTAGCCCGGACAGGGGGCCTTGAAAAACTGTTTTTT.

This clone was seen more than once but under ten times. J is TRBJ1-2 and V is TRBV11-2, with TRBD1 matching 7 bases. The J segment lost 4 bases and the V segment lost 8 bases, leaving 7 bases of the junction unmatched. The germline CDR1 and CDR2 sequences are SGHAT and FQNNGV. This CDR3 has 13 amino acids. For the CDR3, the DNA is TGTGCCAGCCGACGGACAGGATCCTATGGCTACACCTTC. Protein product: CASRRTGSYGYTF.